This T cell receptor beta chain appears in the sequencing data of a study of control samples from healthy donors and cancer patients. Produced via immunoSEQ multiplex PCR; TCRdb's table is partial and in-frame only. The sample holds 150,000 or so clones; 80% to 95% are singletons and the top ten take 5.5% to 7.5%. This clone was observed a single time. Germline CDR1 reads MDHEN; CDR2 reads SYDVKM. The V gene lost 6 bases and the J gene lost 2 bases, with 17 bases spanning the gap. This CDR3 is 15 amino acids long. The material sequenced was blood. The source is a man aged 18 to 35 in good health. The chain recombines TRBV28 with TRBJ2-7; D may be TRBD1 (6 bases). CDR3 residues: CASSPNRVTTYEQYF. DNA of the CDR3: TGTGCCAGCAGCCCGAACAGGGTTACTACCTACGAGCAGTACTTC.